These 8 T cell receptor beta chains originate from one sample sequenced in a study of T cells in Graves' hyperthyroidism and ophthalmopathy. Amplification of TCR beta CDR3 regions was performed using RNA transcripts as template. In the first-round RT-PCR of the TCR CDR3, the HTBI primer set was used. TCRdb itself ran the multiplex PCR reads through MiXCR, one entry per CDR3 protein. This table holds hundreds of thousands of distinct CDR3 sequences, more than 45% found once. The sample was peripheral blood or thyroid tissue (not recorded which). These receptors came from a young woman with Graves' hyperthyroidism.

This clonotype was counted once. This rearrangement joins TRBV10-3 to TRBJ1-4; D unclear. Deletions cut 6 bases from V and 7 bases from J, with 12 bases between. This CDR3 has 13 residues. Germline V gene sequence: CDR1 ENHRY, CDR2 SYGVKD. The CDR3, as DNA: TGTGCCATCAGGGCGGGGAATGGTGAAAAACTGTTTTTT. Protein product: CAIRAGNGEKLFF.

The chain couples TRBV29-1 to TRBJ1-2, with D tentatively TRBD1 (6 bases). Germline V lookup: CDR1 SQVTM, CDR2 ANQGSEA. The V gene lost 8 bases and the J gene lost 2 bases, with 15 bases spanning the gap. The CDR3 runs 13 residues. The CDR3 sequence: CSLAGQQNYGYTF. In nucleotides, the CDR3 is TGCAGCTTGGCCGGACAGCAAAACTATGGCTACACCTTC.

The sample holds a few counts of this clonotype. V usage is TRBV5-1 and J usage is TRBJ2-7; D uncertain. The CDR3 covers 15 residues. The V end lost 1 base, the J end lost 0 bases, and 11 bases lay between the germline ends. Germline V lookup: CDR1 SGHRS, CDR2 YFSETQ. This CDR3 reads CASSLITDTSYEQYF. The CDR3 DNA follows: TGCGCCAGCAGCTTGATTACAGACACCTCCTACGAGCAGTACTTC.

This clonotype was counted a single time. This sequence joins TRBV7-2 and TRBJ2-5; 9 bases line up with TRBD2. With the DNA end fitting TRBJ2-1 better, the J assignment may be wrong. In germline, CDR1 is SGHTA, CDR2 FQGNSA. This CDR3 is built from 16 residues. CDR3 protein: CASSLVRLAVYNEQFF. CDR3 in DNA: TGTGCCAGCAGCTTAGTGCGACTAGCGGTATACAATGAGCAGTTCTTC.

The CDR3 region is CASSTTTGAQYF. In nucleotides, the CDR3 is TGTGCCAGCAGCACAACGACAGGGGCGCAGTACTTC. The chain recombines TRBV12-3 or TRBV12-4 with TRBJ2-7; 8 bases match TRBD1. The CDR3 runs to 12 residues. V shed 6 bases and J 9 bases; nucleotides not matched to a gene: 7.

The chain joins TRBV19 to TRBJ2-5; 8 bases are a match to TRBD1. This CDR3 is built from 15 residues. With V trimmed by 1 base and J by 5 bases, 6 bases remained unmatched. From germline, CDR1 is LNHDA and CDR2 SQIVND (reference sequence). The DNA for the CDR3 is TGTGCCAGTAGTATAGTGACAGGGGATGGGGAGACCCAGTACTTC. It yields the protein CASSIVTGDGETQYF.

Points on this clonotype: Mismatch with germline at one junction end may stem from a read error. The chain is built from TRBV10-2 and TRBJ1-1; a possible D gene is TRBD1 (6 bases). Germline V gives CDR1 WSHSY, CDR2 SAAADI. The CDR3 has 14 amino acids. The CDR3 coding sequence is TGCGCCAGCAAGGAGGGGGAGGTGAACACTGAGGCTTTCTTT. Its protein product is CASKEGEVNTEAFF.

The chain carries TRBV20-1 and TRBJ2-5; D may be TRBD2 (5 bases). This CDR3 contains 11 residues. In germline, CDR1 is DFQATT, CDR2 SNEGSKA (reference sequence). The CDR3 region has the DNA TGCAGCGGCGGGCCTCAAGAGACCCAGTACTTC. Translation: CSGGPQETQYF.